The clone carrying this T cell receptor (beta chain) was observed a few times. The antigen is unknown. V was clipped by 5 bases and J by 7 bases; unmatched bases: 14. Per the germline V gene, CDR1 is MDHEN and CDR2 is SYDVKM. The CDR3 is 16 residues long. The data were taken from a study of vaccination and CD4 T cells after COVID-19. Cultured CD4+ T-cell DNA underwent Oncomine TCR Beta short-read sequencing. TCRdb ran MiXCR on the PCR reads and lists one entry per CDR3 protein. The sample gives 20,000 to 25,000 distinct CDR3 sequences, roughly 44% of which show up once; 4.9% is in the top ten. The time point denotes: late sampling 161 to 241 days after vaccination in a few convalescent patients. The treatment: roughly 10-day PBMC culture with coronavirus spike peptide pools or control peptides (ViraFEST assay).

This TCR derives from a human donor who had recovered from COVID-19. The chain uses TRBV28 and TRBJ1-5, with 7 positions matching TRBD1. Sequencing was performed on CD4+ T cells from blood, cultured in vitro, taken about 7 months after SARS-CoV-2 vaccination. Here the CDR3 DNA reads TGTGCCAGCAGTCGCCACAGGGGTAGGTTGTCGCAGCCCCAGCATTTT. Amino acids: CASSRHRGRLSQPQHF.